These T cell receptor beta chains were read from a single sample in a study of T cell responses to AZD1222 COVID-19 vaccine. The table came from immunoSEQ multiplex PCR; TCRdb's copy has only in-frame clones and leaves some out. This sample has 150,000 or so clones, with about 91% found just once. The material sequenced was peripheral blood, taken 28 days after the second AZD1222 dose. These receptors came from an adult who received the AZD1222 COVID-19 vaccine. The CDR3 runs from the conserved cysteine through the conserved F or W. D genes are given only for firm matches. Some rows have no size entry. The others give once, few or many, or a class for an expanded clone.

j_call cdr3_length d_call v_call clone_size cdr3_nt cdr3_aa
TRBJ1-4 12 NA TRBV10-3 NA TGTGCCATCAGGGGGATTAATGAAAAACTGTTTTTT CAIRGINEKLFF
TRBJ2-5 11 NA TRBV30 NA TGTGCCTGGAGAGTACAAGAGACCCAGTACTTC CAWRVQETQYF
TRBJ1-4 19 NA TRBV5-6 NA TGTGCCAGCAGCCCGACCGGGACGCCTAGAGATTCAACTAATGAAAAACTGTTTTTT CASSPTGTPRDSTNEKLFF
TRBJ1-2 14 NA TRBV25-1 few TGTGCCAGCAGTGGGTCCGGCAGGGTGGGAGGCTACACCTTC CASSGSGRVGGYTF
TRBJ1-6 12 NA TRBV28 NA TGTGCCAGCAGTCCCCTCAATTCACCCCTCCACTTT CASSPLNSPLHF
TRBJ2-1 15 TRBD1 TRBV6-5 NA TGTGCCAGCAGTTCGACAGGGGGCTCCTACAATGAGCAGTTCTTC CASSSTGGSYNEQFF
TRBJ1-4 16 NA TRBV7-9 NA TGTGCCAGCAGCCGAATGGAGGTCGCAACTAATGAAAAACTGTTTTTT CASSRMEVATNEKLFF
TRBJ1-5 12 NA TRBV6-2/TRBV6-3 NA TGTGCCAGCAGTACTAGCAATCAGCCCCAGCATTTT CASSTSNQPQHF
TRBJ2-1 15 TRBD2 TRBV18 NA TGTGCCAGCTCAGCGACTAGCGGACGGATCGATGAGCAGTTCTTC CASSATSGRIDEQFF
TRBJ2-7 13 NA TRBV11-3 NA TGTGCCAGCAGCCCCCGGGGCAGCTACGAGCAGTACTTC CASSPRGSYEQYF
TRBJ1-2 14 TRBD1 TRBV15 NA TGTGCCACCACCCCCGGGTTCGGGACAGAAGGCTACACCTTC CATTPGFGTEGYTF
TRBJ1-5 15 NA TRBV19 NA TGTGCCAGTAAAGCACCGAAGGGCGACCAGTCAGCCCAGCATTTT CASKAPKGDQSAQHF
TRBJ1-5 14 TRBD1 TRBV25-1 NA TGTGCCAGCAGGGGCAGGGGGAGCAATCAGCCCCAGCATTTT CASRGRGSNQPQHF
TRBJ2-1 13 NA TRBV28 NA TGTGCCAGCAGTTTCACCAATCCTCGTGAGCAGTTCTTC CASSFTNPREQFF
TRBJ1-6 15 TRBD1 TRBV11-2 NA TGTGCCAGCAGCTTAATCGGACAGGGGAATTCACCCCTCCACTTT CASSLIGQGNSPLHF
TRBJ1-2 17 NA TRBV19 NA TGTGCCAGTAGTGGTAAAATGACGGAACTACGTTTCTATGGCTACACCTTC CASSGKMTELRFYGYTF
TRBJ1-4 16 NA TRBV5-6 NA TGTGCCAGCAGTACGATTCCGGGACGTCACGAGGAAAAACTGTTTTTT CASSTIPGRHEEKLFF
TRBJ2-3 13 NA TRBV9 few TGTGCCAGCAGCTCTTTACAGCCAGATACGCAGTATTTT CASSSLQPDTQYF
TRBJ2-3 14 NA TRBV19 NA TGTGCCAGTAGTATAGCAGGGTTGGGAGATACGCAGTATTTT CASSIAGLGDTQYF
TRBJ1-1 14 NA TRBV29-1 NA TGCAGCGTTGCGGGGCTTTCGGGGAACACTGAAGCTTTCTTT CSVAGLSGNTEAFF
TRBJ2-7 14 TRBD2 TRBV19 NA TGTGCCAGTAGCCGCAGCGGGAACGCCTACGAGCAGTACTTC CASSRSGNAYEQYF
TRBJ2-1 15 TRBD2 TRBV3-1/TRBV3-2 NA TGTGCCAGCAGCGAGTGGACTAGCCCGTACAATGAGCAGTTCTTC CASSEWTSPYNEQFF
TRBJ2-3 20 TRBD2 TRBV4-1 NA TGCGCCAGCAGCCAAGATGGGGGGGAGAGAGGACCCGATAACACAGATACGCAGTATTTT CASSQDGGERGPDNTDTQYF
TRBJ2-1 16 NA TRBV5-1 NA TGCGCCAGCAGCTTCGACGGGCAGAGAGAATCCAATGAGCAGTTCTTC CASSFDGQRESNEQFF
TRBJ2-4 16 TRBD2 TRBV6-1 NA TGTGCCAGCAGTGAAGGGGGGGAGGGGGCCAAAAACATTCAGTACTTC CASSEGGEGAKNIQYF
TRBJ2-2 14 NA TRBV3-1/TRBV3-2 NA TGTGCCAGCAGCCAAGATTTGCGCGGCGGGGAGCTGTTTTTT CASSQDLRGGELFF
TRBJ1-3 13 NA TRBV19 once TGTGCCAGTCGATCGGGCTCTGGAAACACCATATATTTT CASRSGSGNTIYF
TRBJ2-7 13 NA TRBV10-3 NA TGTGCCACGTTGACTCCGAGCTCCTACGAGCAGTACTTC CATLTPSSYEQYF
TRBJ2-5 16 TRBD1 TRBV6-5 NA TGTGCCAGCAGTTACCTCGGGACAGATTCATGGGAGACCCAGTACTTC CASSYLGTDSWETQYF
TRBJ1-2 13 NA TRBV29-1 NA TGCAGCGTTGACCCGGCCGAGGACTATGGCTACACCTTC CSVDPAEDYGYTF
TRBJ1-6 14 NA TRBV10-3 NA TGTGCCATCAGTGAGCCAGAAACCAATTCACCCCTCCACTTT CAISEPETNSPLHF
TRBJ2-7 13 NA TRBV19 NA TGTGCCAGTAGTATAGGGAGCAGGGACGAGCAGTACTTC CASSIGSRDEQYF
TRBJ2-5 16 NA TRBV7-9 NA TGTGCCAGCAGCTTAGGGTCTGGTGAGACTCAAGAGACCCAGTACTTC CASSLGSGETQETQYF
TRBJ1-1 12 NA TRBV5-1 NA TGCGCCAGCAGCGGGATGGGTCAGGGAGCTTTCTTT CASSGMGQGAFF
TRBJ1-2 13 NA TRBV7-3 NA TGTGCCAGCAGCTTTGGGGGGAACTATGGCTACACCTTC CASSFGGNYGYTF
TRBJ2-3 16 NA TRBV3-1/TRBV3-2 NA TGTGCCAGCAGCCAAGTTCCTTCGGGTGGTGCAGATACGCAGTATTTT CASSQVPSGGADTQYF
TRBJ1-1 15 NA TRBV11-2 once TGTGCCAGCAGCTTAGCCGGCAGGGGGAACACTGAAGCTTTCTTT CASSLAGRGNTEAFF
TRBJ1-1 14 NA TRBV7-9 NA TGTGCCAGCATCTTAAACGGGGGGAACACTGAAGCTTTCTTT CASILNGGNTEAFF
TRBJ1-1 13 NA TRBV12-3/TRBV12-4 NA TGTGCCAGCAGTTTTGCCGGGAACACTGAAGCTTTCTTT CASSFAGNTEAFF
TRBJ1-1 13 NA TRBV2 NA TGTGCCAGCAGTGTTGTGGGGAACACTGAAGCTTTCTTT CASSVVGNTEAFF